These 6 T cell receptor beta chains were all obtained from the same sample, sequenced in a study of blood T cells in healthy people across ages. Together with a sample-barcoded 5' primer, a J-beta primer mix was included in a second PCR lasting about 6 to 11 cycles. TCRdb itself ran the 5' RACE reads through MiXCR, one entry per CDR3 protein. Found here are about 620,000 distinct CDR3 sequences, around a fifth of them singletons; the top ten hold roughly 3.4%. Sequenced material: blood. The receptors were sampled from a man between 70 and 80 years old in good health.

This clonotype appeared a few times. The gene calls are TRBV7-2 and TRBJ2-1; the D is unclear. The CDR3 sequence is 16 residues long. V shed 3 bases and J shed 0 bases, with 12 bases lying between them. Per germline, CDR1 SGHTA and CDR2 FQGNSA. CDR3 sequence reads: CASSLGSVSSYNEQFF. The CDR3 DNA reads TGTGCCAGCAGCTTGGGCAGCGTCAGCTCCTACAATGAGCAGTTCTTC.

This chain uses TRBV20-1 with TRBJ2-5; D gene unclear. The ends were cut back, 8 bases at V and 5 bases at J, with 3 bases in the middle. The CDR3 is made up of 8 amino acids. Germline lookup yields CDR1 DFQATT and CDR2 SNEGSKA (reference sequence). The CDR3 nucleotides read TGCAGTACCGAGACCCAGTACTTC. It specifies CSTETQYF.

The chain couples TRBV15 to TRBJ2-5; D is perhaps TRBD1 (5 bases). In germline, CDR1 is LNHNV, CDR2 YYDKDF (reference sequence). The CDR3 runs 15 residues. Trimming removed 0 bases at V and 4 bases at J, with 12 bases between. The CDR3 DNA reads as TGTGCCACCAGCAGAGATGGGCAGGGAAGAGAGACCCAGTACTTC. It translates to CATSRDGQGRETQYF. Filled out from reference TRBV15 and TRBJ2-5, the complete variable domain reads DAMVIQNPRYQVTQFGKPVTLSCSQTLNHNVMYWYQQKSSQAPKLLFHYYDKDFNNEADTPDNFQSRRPNTSFCFLDIRSPGLGDTAMYLCATSRDGQGRETQYFGPGTRLLVL.

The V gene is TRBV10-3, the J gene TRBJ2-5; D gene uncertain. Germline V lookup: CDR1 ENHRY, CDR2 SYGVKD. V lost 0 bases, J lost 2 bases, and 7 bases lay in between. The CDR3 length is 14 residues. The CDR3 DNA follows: TGTGCCATCAGTGAGTCCGGTGGGCAAGAGACCCAGTACTTC. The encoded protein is CAISESGGQETQYF.

Written as DNA, the CDR3 is TGCAGTGCTCAGACAGGCAAGAACGAAAAACTGTTTTTT. This encodes CSAQTGKNEKLFF. V and J are TRBV20-1 and TRBJ1-4; a possible D gene is TRBD1 (6 bases). CDR3 size: 13 residues. The germline V and J ends were trimmed by 5 bases and 8 bases, with 15 bases remaining between them. Germline V gene sequence: CDR1 DFQATT, CDR2 SNEGSKA (reference sequence).

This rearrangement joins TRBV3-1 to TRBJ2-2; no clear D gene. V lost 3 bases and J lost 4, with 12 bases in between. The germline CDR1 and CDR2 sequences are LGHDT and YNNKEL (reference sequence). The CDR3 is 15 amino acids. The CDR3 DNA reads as TGTGCCAGCAGCCACCTAACTCGGTTCACCGGGGAGCTGTTTTTT. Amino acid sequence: CASSHLTRFTGELFF.